This T cell receptor beta chain was identified in a study of T-cell reconstitution after alpha-beta-depleted transplantation in children. Study observations and caveats: Several hundred expanded graft clones reportedly supplied alpha-beta T cells about two months after transplant. Surviving thymic progenitors and recipient T cells were the source of high TCRbeta diversity at day 60 in some patients. Newly made T cells mostly supplied T-cell counts and diversity one year after transplant.

Unique molecular identifiers tagged the TCRbeta library. TCRdb ran MiXCR on the PCR reads and lists one entry per CDR3 protein. This sample yields about a million distinct CDR3 sequences, of which 25% to 35% are seen a single time; roughly 31% belongs to the top ten. For this clonotype: The antigen is undetermined.

With 0 bases clipped from V and 14 bases from J, the junction kept 4 bases outside the gene matches. The CDR3 sequence is 13 residues long. Germline loops: CDR1 MGHRA, CDR2 YSYEKL. The chain combines TRBV4-1 with TRBJ2-1; 10 bases align to TRBD2. The specimen comprised PBMCs, mostly from graft donor cells, sampled 360 days after TCRalphabeta/CD19-depleted stem cell transplant. The sequence came from a boy in the first two years of life who had a stem cell transplant for SCID, so the T cells may come from the graft donor. The DNA for the CDR3 is TGCGCCAGCAGCCAAGATCGAGGGACTAGCGAGTTCTTC. It encodes CASSQDRGTSEFF.